Below, one T cell receptor (beta chain) is given with its context. Assay used: immunoSEQ multiplex PCR; TCRdb lists only in-frame clones, some missing. The repertoire includes over a million clones, approximately 80% of them detected once, and around 0.6% sits in the top ten. These data originate in a study of shared clonotypes between healthy human individuals. Study-level background: Donors were a couple of women and a few men aged 18 to 49. Three plates were used per donor for CD4 naive, three for CD4 memory, two for CD8 naive and one for CD8 memory.

Germline lookup yields CDR1 SGHDT and CDR2 YYEEEE. CDR3 size: 19 residues. The rearrangement joins TRBV5-6 to TRBJ2-5; 8 bases are a match to TRBD2. The last part of the DNA fits TRBJ2-7 better; the J call may be wrong. The material sequenced was memory CD4+ T cells from PBMCs. Subset given: CD45RA-negative fraction. The clonotype comes from a man in his late teens or twenties in good health. Some clones in this sample may be carry-over from other donors' samples. For the CDR3, the DNA is TGTGCCAGCAGCTCCGGACTAGCTACCTCTCACCATCGGGGCTACGAGCAGTACTTC. It specifies CASSSGLATSHHRGYEQYF.